The clone carrying this T cell receptor beta chain was counted a single time. This entry is derived from a study of Graves' ophthalmopathy and Graves' hyperthyroidism. Transcripts of RNA were the source for amplifying TCR beta CDR3 regions. RT-PCR in the first round used HTBI primers; a second-round multiplex PCR followed. TCRdb re-called the multiplex PCR reads through MiXCR, storing one row per CDR3 protein. The data hold over a million distinct CDR3 sequences, with 35% to 40% observed a single time. CDR3 length equals 14 residues. Germline loops: CDR1 DFQATT, CDR2 SNEGSKA (reference sequence). The ends were cut back, 0 bases at V and 0 bases at J, with 8 bases in the middle.

Sequences were obtained from peripheral blood or thyroid tissue (not recorded which). This chain joins TRBV20-1 and TRBJ1-1; no clear D gene. The sequence was collected from an adult man with Graves' hyperthyroidism. CDR3 protein: CSARDRRMNTEAFF. In nucleotides, the CDR3 is TGCAGTGCTAGAGACCGCCGAATGAACACTGAAGCTTTCTTT.